This T cell receptor beta chain was profiled in a study of blood T cell repertoires in COVID-19. Overall study: Material from acute and convalescent COVID-19 was sourced from the United States, Italy and Spain.

Recruited during active infection, patients (from Seattle) were subsequently followed longitudinally. Original handling: Estimation of nucleated cell counts relied on the amplification of reference gene primers. Clones were sequenced by immunoSEQ multiplex PCR, and TCRdb holds only the in-frame ones, with some missing. V and J calls and clone size come straight from that table; D and trimming were deduced from the DNA. The sample shows 150,000 or so clones, approximately 92% of them seen only once. From germline, CDR1 is KGHSH and CDR2 LQKENI. The CDR3 contains 15 residues. V shed 2 bases and J shed 3 bases, with 11 bases lying between them.

The clonotype comes from a man aged 18 to 30 with COVID-19, enrolled during active disease. The rearrangement links TRBV18 to TRBJ1-5; D unresolved. Specimen: peripheral blood. The CDR3 reads CASSPLAKSNQPQHF. CDR3 DNA sequence: TGTGCCAGCTCACCATTGGCCAAATCCAATCAGCCCCAGCATTTT.